These T cell receptor beta chains were read from a single sample in a study of response to subunit inactivated influenza vaccine. TCRdb reanalysed the RT-PCR reads using MiXCR and keeps one entry per CDR3 protein. The repertoire holds about 780,000 distinct CDR3 sequences, with approximately 17% as singletons. Sequences were derived from PBMCs from blood, sampled around 5 days after vaccination. These receptors all come from a man aged 50 to 60 who received an inactivated influenza vaccine. Each CDR3 is given with its conserved first and last residue. A D gene is named only where the DNA matches it firmly. Clone size is given for some rows only: seen once, a few or many times, or a class if the clone is expanded.

v_call: TRBV29-1
clone_size: -
j_call: TRBJ2-6
d_call: -
cdr3_nt: TGCAGCGTTTTATCATGGGCGCGAGGGGCCAACGTCCTGACTTTC
cdr3_aa: CSVLSWARGANVLTF

v_call: TRBV11-2
clone_size: -
j_call: TRBJ2-1
d_call: -
cdr3_nt: TGTGCCAGCAGCTTCTCTTGGTCTTGGGGCAATGAGCAGTTCTTC
cdr3_aa: CASSFSWSWGNEQFF

v_call: TRBV12-3/TRBV12-4
clone_size: few
j_call: TRBJ2-1
d_call: -
cdr3_nt: TGTGCCAGCAGTTCCGGGACTTGGGCCTACAATGAGCAGTTCTTC
cdr3_aa: CASSSGTWAYNEQFF

v_call: TRBV11-2
clone_size: -
j_call: TRBJ2-7
d_call: -
cdr3_nt: TGTGCCAGCAGCTTAGTCGGCAGCAGTCCATTCTACGAGCAGTACTTC
cdr3_aa: CASSLVGSSPFYEQYF

v_call: TRBV3-1
clone_size: -
j_call: TRBJ2-3
d_call: TRBD1
cdr3_nt: TGTGCCAGCAGCCAATCGGGACAGTACACAGATACGCAGTATTTT
cdr3_aa: CASSQSGQYTDTQYF

v_call: TRBV29-1
clone_size: few
j_call: TRBJ2-1
d_call: -
cdr3_nt: TGCAGCGTTGTGGGGGATATGGGCAATGAGCAGTTCTTC
cdr3_aa: CSVVGDMGNEQFF

v_call: TRBV9
clone_size: few
j_call: TRBJ1-1
d_call: -
cdr3_nt: TGTGCCAGCAGCGTGAGGGATTTCACTGAAGCTTTCTTT
cdr3_aa: CASSVRDFTEAFF

v_call: TRBV6-1
clone_size: -
j_call: TRBJ2-2
d_call: -
cdr3_nt: TGTGCCAGCCGGAGGAGGGGCGCGAACACCGGGGAGCTGTTTTTT
cdr3_aa: CASRRRGANTGELFF

v_call: TRBV5-1
clone_size: few
j_call: TRBJ2-7
d_call: -
cdr3_nt: TGCGCCAGCAGCTTGGCCCCATCCGCAGACTCCTACGAGCAGTACTTC
cdr3_aa: CASSLAPSADSYEQYF

v_call: TRBV7-9
clone_size: few
j_call: TRBJ2-7
d_call: TRBD2
cdr3_nt: TGTGCCAGCAGCCTTAGCGGGACACGCGAGCAGTACTTC
cdr3_aa: CASSLSGTREQYF

v_call: TRBV30
clone_size: -
j_call: TRBJ2-1
d_call: -
cdr3_nt: TGTGCCTGGAGCGGGAGTAGCTACAATGAGCAGTTCTTC
cdr3_aa: CAWSGSSYNEQFF

v_call: TRBV28
clone_size: -
j_call: TRBJ1-1
d_call: TRBD1
cdr3_nt: TGTGCCAGCAAAAAATACGGGACAGGGGTTTCGAACACTGAAGCTTTCTTT
cdr3_aa: CASKKYGTGVSNTEAFF

v_call: TRBV5-1
clone_size: few
j_call: TRBJ2-7
d_call: TRBD1
cdr3_nt: TGCGCCAGCAGCTTGAGAGGGGGACAGGGGTATGCCTACGAGCAGTACTTC
cdr3_aa: CASSLRGGQGYAYEQYF

v_call: TRBV15
clone_size: few
j_call: TRBJ1-2
d_call: -
cdr3_nt: TGTGCCACCAGCAGAGAGGGACTTTATGGCTACACCTTC
cdr3_aa: CATSREGLYGYTF

v_call: TRBV7-2
clone_size: many
j_call: TRBJ2-7
d_call: TRBD1
cdr3_nt: TGTGCCAGCAGCAGGGACAGAAACTACGAGCAGTACTTC
cdr3_aa: CASSRDRNYEQYF

v_call: TRBV12-3/TRBV12-4
clone_size: few
j_call: TRBJ2-3
d_call: TRBD2
cdr3_nt: TGTGCCAGCACTACCCGGGAGGTGGGGACAGATACGCAGTATTTT
cdr3_aa: CASTTREVGTDTQYF

v_call: TRBV5-1
clone_size: -
j_call: TRBJ2-7
d_call: TRBD2
cdr3_nt: TGCGCCAGCGGACGGGAGGCCGGATACGAGCAGTACTTC
cdr3_aa: CASGREAGYEQYF

v_call: TRBV21-1
clone_size: -
j_call: TRBJ2-6
d_call: -
cdr3_nt: TGTGCCAGCAGCAATCACACGACAGGCTCCCTTGGGGCCAACGTCCTGACTTTC
cdr3_aa: CASSNHTTGSLGANVLTF

v_call: TRBV20-1
clone_size: -
j_call: TRBJ2-7
d_call: -
cdr3_nt: TGCAGTGCACCCAATCCCAGGAACTACGAGCAGTACTTC
cdr3_aa: CSAPNPRNYEQYF

v_call: TRBV12-3/TRBV12-4
clone_size: -
j_call: TRBJ2-3
d_call: TRBD2
cdr3_nt: TGTGCCAGCAAATTAGGGACTAGCGGGAGGGATACGCAGTATTTT
cdr3_aa: CASKLGTSGRDTQYF

v_call: TRBV29-1
clone_size: -
j_call: TRBJ2-2
d_call: -
cdr3_nt: TGCAGCGTTAGGGACTCGACGGAAAACACCGGGGAGCTGTTTTTT
cdr3_aa: CSVRDSTENTGELFF

v_call: TRBV28
clone_size: few
j_call: TRBJ2-7
d_call: -
cdr3_nt: TGTGCCAGCAGTTCGCACTCGGGGGAATCCTACGAGCAGTACTTC
cdr3_aa: CASSSHSGESYEQYF

v_call: TRBV18
clone_size: few
j_call: TRBJ2-7
d_call: -
cdr3_nt: TGTGCCAGCTCACCACAGGACGGGAACGAGCAGTACTTC
cdr3_aa: CASSPQDGNEQYF

v_call: TRBV20-1
clone_size: -
j_call: TRBJ2-7
d_call: TRBD2
cdr3_nt: TGCAGTGCGCGGACTAGCGGGAGCTCCTACGAGCAGTACTTC
cdr3_aa: CSARTSGSSYEQYF

v_call: TRBV20-1
clone_size: -
j_call: TRBJ2-3
d_call: -
cdr3_nt: TGCAGTGCCCTTAGGGGGGGGGCCACAGATACGCAGTATTTT
cdr3_aa: CSALRGGATDTQYF

v_call: TRBV12-3/TRBV12-4
clone_size: few
j_call: TRBJ2-7
d_call: -
cdr3_nt: TGTGCCAGCAGTTTCGGGACGGAATCCTACGAGCAGTACTTC
cdr3_aa: CASSFGTESYEQYF

v_call: TRBV29-1
clone_size: -
j_call: TRBJ1-2
d_call: -
cdr3_nt: TGCAGCGTTGTTATGGGAAGCTATGGCTACACCTTC
cdr3_aa: CSVVMGSYGYTF

v_call: TRBV4-3
clone_size: -
j_call: TRBJ2-7
d_call: -
cdr3_nt: TGCGCCAGCAGCCAAGATATGTCCTCCTACGAGCAGTACTTC
cdr3_aa: CASSQDMSSYEQYF

v_call: TRBV10-3
clone_size: many
j_call: TRBJ1-6
d_call: TRBD1
cdr3_nt: TGTGCCACAAAGAGGACAGGGAATAATTCACCCCTCCACTTT
cdr3_aa: CATKRTGNNSPLHF

v_call: TRBV7-2
clone_size: -
j_call: TRBJ2-5
d_call: TRBD2
cdr3_nt: TGTGCCAGCAGCTTAGTTTTCTTAGCGGGCCAAGAGACCCAGTACTTC
cdr3_aa: CASSLVFLAGQETQYF

v_call: TRBV7-9
clone_size: few
j_call: TRBJ2-7
d_call: -
cdr3_nt: TGTGCCAGCAGCAACAGGGAATCCTACGAGCAGTACTTC
cdr3_aa: CASSNRESYEQYF

v_call: TRBV12-3/TRBV12-4
clone_size: many
j_call: TRBJ2-1
d_call: -
cdr3_nt: TGTGCCAGCAGAATCGCGGAGGGTGAGCAGTTCTTC
cdr3_aa: CASRIAEGEQFF

v_call: TRBV3-1
clone_size: -
j_call: TRBJ2-7
d_call: -
cdr3_nt: TGTGCCAGCAGCCACGGGGGCTCGCACTACGAGCAGTACTTC
cdr3_aa: CASSHGGSHYEQYF

v_call: TRBV2
clone_size: -
j_call: TRBJ2-1
d_call: TRBD2
cdr3_nt: TGTGCCAGCAGTCCTCAGGCGGGACTAGCGGGAGGGAGTGGGCAGTTCTTC
cdr3_aa: CASSPQAGLAGGSGQFF

v_call: TRBV20-1
clone_size: -
j_call: TRBJ2-1
d_call: TRBD2
cdr3_nt: TGCAGTGCTAGAGAGCCTCGGGGACTACCCGTGAAGGGTGAGCAGTTCTTC
cdr3_aa: CSAREPRGLPVKGEQFF

v_call: TRBV29-1
clone_size: -
j_call: TRBJ2-3
d_call: TRBD2
cdr3_nt: TGCAGCGTTGAAAGGGCTAGCGGAAGCACAGATACGCAGTATTTT
cdr3_aa: CSVERASGSTDTQYF

v_call: TRBV20-1
clone_size: few
j_call: TRBJ1-5
d_call: -
cdr3_nt: TGCAGTGCTAGCGGGCCGGATAGCAATCAGCCCCAGCATTTT
cdr3_aa: CSASGPDSNQPQHF

v_call: TRBV29-1
clone_size: few
j_call: TRBJ2-7
d_call: TRBD2
cdr3_nt: TGCAGCGTTGCAGGAGCGGGAGAGACCCACGAGCAGTACTTC
cdr3_aa: CSVAGAGETHEQYF

v_call: TRBV12-3/TRBV12-4
clone_size: -
j_call: TRBJ2-1
d_call: -
cdr3_nt: TGTGCCAGCAGTTTCCCCGGGACTCCCCTGTTCTTC
cdr3_aa: CASSFPGTPLFF

v_call: TRBV12-3/TRBV12-4
clone_size: -
j_call: TRBJ2-7
d_call: -
cdr3_nt: TGTGCCAGCAGACAAGACTCAGGGACCTACGAGCAGTACTTC
cdr3_aa: CASRQDSGTYEQYF

v_call: TRBV12-3/TRBV12-4
clone_size: few
j_call: TRBJ2-5
d_call: -
cdr3_nt: TGTGCCAGCAGTTGGGGCCGAATAGAGACCCAGTACTTC
cdr3_aa: CASSWGRIETQYF

v_call: TRBV5-1
clone_size: -
j_call: TRBJ2-1
d_call: TRBD2
cdr3_nt: TGCGCCAGCAGCTTGGCCGCTAGCGGGGTCGTGGGCAATGAGCAGTTCTTC
cdr3_aa: CASSLAASGVVGNEQFF

v_call: TRBV20-1
clone_size: few
j_call: TRBJ1-1
d_call: -
cdr3_nt: TGCAGTGCTGTTAGGCAGGCCGAAGCTTTCTTT
cdr3_aa: CSAVRQAEAFF

v_call: TRBV5-1
clone_size: few
j_call: TRBJ2-5
d_call: TRBD2
cdr3_nt: TGCGCCAGCAGCTTGACCCAGACTAGCGGAAAAGAGACCCAGTACTTC
cdr3_aa: CASSLTQTSGKETQYF

v_call: TRBV13
clone_size: -
j_call: TRBJ2-1
d_call: -
cdr3_nt: TGTGCCAGCAGCTTAGGCCTTCCGGGGGAATCGACTATCTCCAGGTCCTACAATGAGCAGTTCTTC
cdr3_aa: CASSLGLPGESTISRSYNEQFF

v_call: TRBV6-5
clone_size: many
j_call: TRBJ1-1
d_call: TRBD1
cdr3_nt: TGTGCCAGCAGTTCCCTAGGGGGCTCGCGGACTGAAGCTTTCTTT
cdr3_aa: CASSSLGGSRTEAFF

v_call: TRBV12-3/TRBV12-4
clone_size: many
j_call: TRBJ2-5
d_call: -
cdr3_nt: TGTGCCAGCAGTTCAACCCCGAAGACCCAGTACTTC
cdr3_aa: CASSSTPKTQYF

v_call: TRBV7-3
clone_size: -
j_call: TRBJ2-7
d_call: -
cdr3_nt: TGTGCCAGCAGCCCCCAGGGCGGAACCTACGAGCAGTACTTC
cdr3_aa: CASSPQGGTYEQYF